The clone carrying this T cell receptor beta chain showed up many times. What it binds is unknown. Template material for amplifying TCR beta CDR3 regions consisted of RNA transcripts. RT-PCR in the first round (using the HTBI primer set) targeted the TCR CDR3. TCRdb used MiXCR to reprocess the multiplex PCR reads, holding one entry per CDR3 protein. The table includes approximately 520,000 distinct CDR3 sequences, approximately 24% detected once. The CDR3 is 12 amino acids. Germline values: CDR1 LNHDA, CDR2 SQIVND (reference sequence). V lost 6 bases and J lost 1, with 4 bases in between. The data derive from a study of T cells in Graves' hyperthyroidism and ophthalmopathy. Study-level results: Most thyroid clonotypes expanded above 0.001 were also detected in blood.

The clonotype was recovered from a woman in her 30s with Graves' ophthalmopathy. Sequences were obtained from blood. The chain uses TRBV19 and TRBJ1-5; D gene unclear. The CDR3: CASRESNQPQHF. The CDR3, as DNA: TGTGCCAGTAGGGAGAGCAATCAGCCCCAGCATTTT.